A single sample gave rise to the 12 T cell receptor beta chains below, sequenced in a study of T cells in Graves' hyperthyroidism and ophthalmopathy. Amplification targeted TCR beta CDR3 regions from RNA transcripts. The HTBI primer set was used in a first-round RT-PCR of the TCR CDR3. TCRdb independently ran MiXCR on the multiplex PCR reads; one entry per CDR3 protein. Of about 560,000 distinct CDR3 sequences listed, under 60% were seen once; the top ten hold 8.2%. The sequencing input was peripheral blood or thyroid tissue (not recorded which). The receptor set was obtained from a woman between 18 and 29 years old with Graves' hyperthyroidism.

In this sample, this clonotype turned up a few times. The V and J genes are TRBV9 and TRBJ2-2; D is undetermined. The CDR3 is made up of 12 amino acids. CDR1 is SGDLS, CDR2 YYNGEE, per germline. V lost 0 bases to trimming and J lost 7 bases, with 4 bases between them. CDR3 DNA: TGTGCCAGCAGCGTAGCTGACGGGGAGCTGTTTTTT. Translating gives CASSVADGELFF.

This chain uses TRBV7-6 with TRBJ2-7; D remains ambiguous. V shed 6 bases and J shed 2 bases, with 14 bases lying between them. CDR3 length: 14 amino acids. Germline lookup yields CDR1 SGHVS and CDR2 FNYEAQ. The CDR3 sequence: CASSYSPTTYEQYF. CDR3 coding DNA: TGTGCCAGCAGTTATTCCCCAACCACCTACGAGCAGTACTTC. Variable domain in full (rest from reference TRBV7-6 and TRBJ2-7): GAGVSQSPRYKVTKRGQDVALRCDPISGHVSLYWYRQALGQGPEFLTYFNYEAQQDKSGLPNDRFSAERPEGSISTLTIQRTEQRDSAMYRCASSYSPTTYEQYFGPGTRLTVT.

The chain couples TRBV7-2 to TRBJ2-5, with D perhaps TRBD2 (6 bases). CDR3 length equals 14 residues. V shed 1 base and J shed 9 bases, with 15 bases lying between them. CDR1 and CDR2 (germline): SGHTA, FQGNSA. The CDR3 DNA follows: TGTGCCAGCAGCTTAGTGGAGGGGCATCAGCCCCAGTACTTC. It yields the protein CASSLVEGHQPQYF.

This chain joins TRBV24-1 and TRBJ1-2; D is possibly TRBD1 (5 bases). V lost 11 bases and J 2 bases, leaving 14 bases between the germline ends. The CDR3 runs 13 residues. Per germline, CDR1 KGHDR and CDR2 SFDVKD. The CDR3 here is CASRPDRNYGYTF. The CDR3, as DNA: TGTGCCAGCAGACCCGACAGAAACTATGGCTACACCTTC.

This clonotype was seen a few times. The CDR3 region has the DNA TGTGCCATCAGTGAGTCGGGGGGAGGGCCCTACGAGCAGTACTTC. Protein product: CAISESGGGPYEQYF. The chain is built from TRBV10-3 and TRBJ2-7; 7 nucleotides match TRBD2. The CDR3 covers 15 residues. J lost 2 bases, V lost 0 bases, and 4 bases had no gene match. From germline, CDR1 is ENHRY and CDR2 SYGVKD.

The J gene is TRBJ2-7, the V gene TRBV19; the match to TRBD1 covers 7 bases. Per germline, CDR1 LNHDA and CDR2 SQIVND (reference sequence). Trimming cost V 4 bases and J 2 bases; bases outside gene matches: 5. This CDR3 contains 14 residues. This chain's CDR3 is CASSTGQVTYEQYF. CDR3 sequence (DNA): TGTGCCAGTAGTACAGGACAGGTCACCTACGAGCAGTACTTC.

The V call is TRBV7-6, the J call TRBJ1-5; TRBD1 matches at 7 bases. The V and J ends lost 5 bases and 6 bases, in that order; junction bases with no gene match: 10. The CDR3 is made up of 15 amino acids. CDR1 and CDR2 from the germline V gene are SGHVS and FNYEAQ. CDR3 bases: TGTGCCAGCAGCCTGGGGGGGGACAGAATTCAGCCCCAGCATTTT. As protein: CASSLGGDRIQPQHF.

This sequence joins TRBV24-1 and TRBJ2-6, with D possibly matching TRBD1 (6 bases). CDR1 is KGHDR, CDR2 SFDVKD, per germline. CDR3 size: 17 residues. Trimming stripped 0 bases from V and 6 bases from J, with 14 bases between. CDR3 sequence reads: CATSDLFGGGEANVLTF. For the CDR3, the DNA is TGTGCCACCAGTGATTTGTTTGGGGGCGGCGAGGCCAACGTCCTGACTTTC.

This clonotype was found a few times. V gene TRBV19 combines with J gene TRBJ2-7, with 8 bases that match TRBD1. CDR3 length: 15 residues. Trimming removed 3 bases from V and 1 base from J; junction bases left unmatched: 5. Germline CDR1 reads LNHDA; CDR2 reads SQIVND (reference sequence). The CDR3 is CASSMGTGSSYEQYF. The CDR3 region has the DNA TGTGCCAGTAGTATGGGGACAGGATCTTCCTACGAGCAGTACTTC.

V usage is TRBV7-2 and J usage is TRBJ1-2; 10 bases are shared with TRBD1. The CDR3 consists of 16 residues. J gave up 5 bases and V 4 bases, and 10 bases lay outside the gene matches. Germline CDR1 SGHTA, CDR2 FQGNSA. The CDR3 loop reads CASSYRSGTGDYGYTF. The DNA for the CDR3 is TGTGCCAGCAGCTACCGTTCCGGGACAGGGGATTATGGCTACACCTTC.

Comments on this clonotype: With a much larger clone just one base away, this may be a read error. The CDR3 nucleotides are TGTGCCATCAGGGAGTGGTCTAGCGGGACCTACGAGCAGTACTTC. Translated: CAIREWSSGTYEQYF. This chain connects TRBV10-3 to TRBJ2-7; 9 bases match TRBD2. CDR3 length: 15 amino acids. Germline assignment: CDR1 ENHRY and CDR2 SYGVKD.

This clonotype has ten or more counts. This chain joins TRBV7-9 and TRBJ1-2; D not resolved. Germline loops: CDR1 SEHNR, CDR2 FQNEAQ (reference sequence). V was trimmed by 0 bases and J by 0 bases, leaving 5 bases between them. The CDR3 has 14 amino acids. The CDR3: CASSLASANYGYTF. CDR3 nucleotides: TGTGCCAGCAGCTTAGCGAGCGCTAACTATGGCTACACCTTC. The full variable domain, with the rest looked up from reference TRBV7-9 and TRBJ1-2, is DTGVSQNPRHKITKRGQNVTFRCDPISEHNRLYWYRQTLGQGPEFLTYFQNEAQLEKSRLLSDRFSAERPKGSFSTLEIQRTEQGDSAMYLCASSLASANYGYTFGSGTRLTVV.